This TCR beta chain came from a study of CD8 T cells in ankylosing spondylitis (dated by TCRdb to the late 2010s). Some background on the complete study: To find TCR variants linked to disease, the study profiled T cell receptor beta repertoires in ankylosing spondylitis patients and healthy donors. Peripheral blood was sampled, and synovial fluid was also collected from ankylosing spondylitis patients. In total, the full study cohort was made up of 85 to 140 healthy donors and more than 20 ankylosing spondylitis patients. Overall results and qualifications from the work: Some motif variants had previously been reported in the synovial fluid and blood of reactive arthritis patients, which suggests shared mechanisms of disease initiation. A CD8+ phenotype was shown by the disease-linked clones, which were found at relatively low frequencies in peripheral blood. The disease-linked clones were reported to be significantly enriched in matched synovial fluid samples from ankylosing spondylitis patients. Blood from ankylosing spondylitis patients appeared to be characterized by a TCR beta motif composed of about eight highly homologous amino acid variants.

The sequencer listed for this sample is Illumina HiSeq 2500. Quantitative 5'-RACE with molecular barcodes was the method used to prepare the TCR beta libraries. In the authors' own workflow: To identify disease-linked TCR variants, a new computational method was used, one built on a probabilistic model of VDJ rearrangement. Starting from the raw public reads, TCRdb applied fastp trimming at Q25, assembled clones with MiXCR and retained in-frame beta chains. Each record represents a unique CDR3 protein, reported with the most common genes and DNA among its rows. The V and J calls, along with clone size, are taken from TCRdb and not from the paper's own processing. The sample includes tens of thousands of distinct CDR3 sequences, with around 30% observed a single time. Around 60% of the sample is taken by the ten largest. This clonotype was observed many times. This receptor's antigen is unknown. The input lacks base qualities; no much larger clone sits a single base away.

Between the V and J ends, shortened by 3 bases and 7 bases respectively, the junction contains 6 bases. The germline V gene (reference sequence) supplies CDR1 SEHNR and CDR2 FQNEAQ. The CDR3 has 11 amino acids, counting the end cysteine and phenylalanine. Kept here is only the CDR3 DNA, which spans 33 bases and is read in frame from base 1. The V and J genes are TRBV7-9 and TRBJ2-5; the D gene is not confidently resolved. This TCR was recovered from a male donor with ankylosing spondylitis or in good health (not recorded which). The sequencing input was blood, either unsorted or a sorted T cell fraction (not recorded which). The CDR3 protein sequence reads: CASSLSGTQYF. The sequenced DNA is TGTGCCAGCAGCTTGTCCGGGACCCAGTACTTC.